This T cell receptor beta chain was profiled in a study of blood T cell repertoires in COVID-19. Sequenced by immunoSEQ multiplex PCR; TCRdb stores in-frame clones only, minus some. The sample records about 180,000 clones, about 86% being singletons. Sequenced: peripheral blood. The receptor's source is a man between 50 and 59 years old with active or convalescent COVID-19.

The CDR3 DNA is TGTGCCAGCAGCCAATTCCGGTCCCCGACAGATACGCAGTATTTT. Protein sequence: CASSQFRSPTDTQYF. The V and J genes are TRBV3-1 (or the pseudogene TRBV3-2) and TRBJ2-3; D remains ambiguous. The length of the CDR3 is 15 residues. From germline, CDR1 is LGHDT and CDR2 YNNKEL (reference sequence). V gave up 2 bases and J gave up 3 bases, with 12 bases separating them.